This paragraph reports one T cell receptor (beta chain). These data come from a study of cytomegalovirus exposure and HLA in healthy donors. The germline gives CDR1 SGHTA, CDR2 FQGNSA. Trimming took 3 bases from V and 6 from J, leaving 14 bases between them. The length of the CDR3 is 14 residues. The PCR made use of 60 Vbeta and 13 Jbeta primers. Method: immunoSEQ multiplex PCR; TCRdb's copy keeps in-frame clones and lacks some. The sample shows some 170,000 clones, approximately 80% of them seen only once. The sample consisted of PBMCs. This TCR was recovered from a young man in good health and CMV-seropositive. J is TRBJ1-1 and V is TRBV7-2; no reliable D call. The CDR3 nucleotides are TGTGCCAGCAGCTTGTCCCCCAACAACGCTGAAGCTTTCTTT. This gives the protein CASSLSPNNAEAFF.